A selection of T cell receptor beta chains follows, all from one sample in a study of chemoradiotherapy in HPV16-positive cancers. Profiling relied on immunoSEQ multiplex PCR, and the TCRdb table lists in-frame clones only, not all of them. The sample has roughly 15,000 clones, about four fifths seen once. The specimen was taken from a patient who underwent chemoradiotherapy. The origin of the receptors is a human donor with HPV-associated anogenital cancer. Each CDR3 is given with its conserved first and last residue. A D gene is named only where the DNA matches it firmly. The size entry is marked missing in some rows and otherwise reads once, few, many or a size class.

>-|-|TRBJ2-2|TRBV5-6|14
TGTGCCAGCATCGGGACTTTGAACACCGGGGAGCTGTTTTTT
CASIGTLNTGELFF
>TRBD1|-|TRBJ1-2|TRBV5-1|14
TGCGCCAGCAGCCGTGGGACAGAATACTATGGCTACACCTTC
CASSRGTEYYGYTF
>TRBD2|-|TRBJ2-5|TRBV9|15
TGTGCCAGCAGCGTTAATCCGGGACTACAAGAGACCCAGTACTTC
CASSVNPGLQETQYF
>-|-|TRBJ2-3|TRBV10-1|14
TGCGCCAGCAGTGAAGGGGGAGTCACAGATACGCAGTATTTT
CASSEGGVTDTQYF
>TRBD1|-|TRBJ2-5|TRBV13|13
TGTGCCAGCAGCATAACAGGGGAAGAGACCCAGTACTTC
CASSITGEETQYF
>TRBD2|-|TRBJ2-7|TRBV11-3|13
TGTGCCAGCACCCGGAGGGAGGGTGACGAGCAGTACTTC
CASTRREGDEQYF
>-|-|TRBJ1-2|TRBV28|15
TGTGCCAGCAGTTCGACAGGAGTTTTTGGGTATGGCTACACCTTC
CASSSTGVFGYGYTF
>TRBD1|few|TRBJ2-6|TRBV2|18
TGTGCCAGCAGGAGTGGTAGGGACAGATACTCTGGGGCCAACGTCCTGACTTTC
CASRSGRDRYSGANVLTF
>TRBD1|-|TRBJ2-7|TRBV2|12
TGTGCCAGCAGGGGGACAGCCTACGAGCAGTACTTC
CASRGTAYEQYF
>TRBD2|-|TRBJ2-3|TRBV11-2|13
TGTGCCAGCAGCTTAGAAACTAGCGGTTCGCAGTATTTT
CASSLETSGSQYF
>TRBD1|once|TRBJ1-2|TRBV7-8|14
TGTGCCAGCAGCGAACGCAGGGGGCCAAGGGGCTACACCTTC
CASSERRGPRGYTF
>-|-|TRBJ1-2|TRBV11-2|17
TGTGCCAGCAGCTTAGGTGGGGGAGCCCGAACTAACTATGGCTACACCTTC
CASSLGGGARTNYGYTF
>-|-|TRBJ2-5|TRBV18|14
TGTGCCAGCTCACGAGACGTGACCGAAGAGACCCAGTACTTC
CASSRDVTEETQYF
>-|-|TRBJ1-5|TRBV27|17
TGTGCCAGCAGGGGTGGACTCGGCCGTGTTAGCAATCAGCCCCAGCATTTT
CASRGGLGRVSNQPQHF
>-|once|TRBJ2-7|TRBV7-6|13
TGTGCCAGCAGCTTAGGGGGGGAAGCACGGCAGTACTTC
CASSLGGEARQYF
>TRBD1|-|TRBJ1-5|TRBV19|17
TGTGCCAGTAGTTTAGGGACAGGCGAATATAGCAATCAGCCCCAGCATTTT
CASSLGTGEYSNQPQHF
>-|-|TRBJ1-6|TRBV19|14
TGTGCCAGTAGCCCGACAGCCTATAATTCACCCCTCCACTTT
CASSPTAYNSPLHF
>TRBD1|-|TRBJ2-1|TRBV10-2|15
TGCGCCAGCACCTCAGGGGCAGGGGGAAACAATGAGCAGTTCTTC
CASTSGAGGNNEQFF
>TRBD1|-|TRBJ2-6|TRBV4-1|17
TGCGCCAGCAGTAGACAGGGGGCGCAAGGTGGGGCCAACGTCCTGACTTTC
CASSRQGAQGGANVLTF
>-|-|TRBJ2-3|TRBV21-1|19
TGTGCCAGCAGCAAAGCCCCCCGTCAACTAGCGGGAGGAACAGATACGCAGTATTTT
CASSKAPRQLAGGTDTQYF
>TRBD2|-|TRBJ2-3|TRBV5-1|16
TGCGCCAGCAGCTTGGGCGGGGGCGGGAGGCCAGATACGCAGTATTTT
CASSLGGGGRPDTQYF
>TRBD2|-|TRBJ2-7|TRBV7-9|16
TGTGCCAGCAGCTTAGGTCTTACTAGCGGGACCTACGAGCAGTACTTC
CASSLGLTSGTYEQYF
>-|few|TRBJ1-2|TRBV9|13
TGTGCCAGCAGCTCCCGGAGGGACTATGGCTACACCTTC
CASSSRRDYGYTF
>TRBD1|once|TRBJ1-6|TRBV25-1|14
TGTGCCAGCAGTTACACAGGGGATAATTCACCCCTCCACTTT
CASSYTGDNSPLHF
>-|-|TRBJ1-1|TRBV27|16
TGTGCCAGCAGTGCGGGAGAGGTTAGCATGAACACTGAAGCTTTCTTT
CASSAGEVSMNTEAFF
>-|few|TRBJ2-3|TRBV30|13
TGTGCCTGGAGTGCCGGGCCCACAGATACGCAGTATTTT
CAWSAGPTDTQYF
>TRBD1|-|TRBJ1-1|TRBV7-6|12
TGTGCCAGCAGCTCGACAGGGGTTGAAGCTTTCTTT
CASSSTGVEAFF
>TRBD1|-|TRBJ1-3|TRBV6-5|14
TGTGCCAGCAGACGGACAGGGAGGTTTAACACCATATATTTT
CASRRTGRFNTIYF